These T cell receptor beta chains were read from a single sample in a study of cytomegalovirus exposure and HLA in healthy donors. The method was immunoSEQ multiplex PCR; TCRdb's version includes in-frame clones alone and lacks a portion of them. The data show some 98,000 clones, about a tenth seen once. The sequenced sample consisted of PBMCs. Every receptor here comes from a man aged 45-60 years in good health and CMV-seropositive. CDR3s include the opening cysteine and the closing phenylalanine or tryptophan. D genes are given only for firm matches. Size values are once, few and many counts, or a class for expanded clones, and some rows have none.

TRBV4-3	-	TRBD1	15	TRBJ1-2	CASSQEGQGRFGYTF	TGCGCCAGCAGCCAAGAGGGACAGGGAAGATTCGGCTACACCTTC
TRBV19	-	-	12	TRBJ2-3	CASSIGFGERHF	TGTGCCAGTAGTATAGGTTTCGGGGAAAGACATTTT
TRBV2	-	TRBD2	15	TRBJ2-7	CASSGAGGPVYEQYF	TGTGCCAGCAGTGGGGCGGGAGGGCCTGTCTACGAGCAGTACTTC
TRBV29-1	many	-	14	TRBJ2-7	CSVERDRGSYEQYF	TGCAGCGTTGAGCGGGACAGAGGTTCCTACGAGCAGTACTTC
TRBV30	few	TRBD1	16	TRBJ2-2	CAWTQGTGGYTGELFF	TGTGCCTGGACACAAGGGACAGGGGGTTACACCGGGGAGCTGTTTTTT
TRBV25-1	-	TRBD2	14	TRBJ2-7	CASSEGGSSYEQYF	TGTGCCAGCAGTGAAGGCGGGAGCTCCTACGAGCAGTACTTC
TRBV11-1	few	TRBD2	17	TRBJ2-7	CASSSGTSGRASYEQYF	TGTGCCAGCAGCTCGGGGACTAGCGGGAGGGCCTCCTACGAGCAGTACTTC
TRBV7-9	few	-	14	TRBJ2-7	CASSLSERTHEQYF	TGTGCCAGCAGTCTTAGCGAACGAACCCACGAGCAGTACTTC
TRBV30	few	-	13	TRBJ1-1	CAWSVVRGAEAFF	TGTGCCTGGAGTGTCGTAAGGGGCGCTGAAGCTTTCTTT
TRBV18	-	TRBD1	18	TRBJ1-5	CASSPGQGGPTQNQPQHF	TGTGCCAGCTCACCGGGACAGGGGGGCCCGACCCAAAATCAGCCCCAGCATTTT
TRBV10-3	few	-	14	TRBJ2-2	CAAEGQGATGELFF	TGTGCCGCCGAAGGGCAGGGCGCTACCGGGGAGCTGTTTTTT
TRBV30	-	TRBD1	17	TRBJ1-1	CAWSATGTGTANTEAFF	TGTGCCTGGAGTGCTACCGGGACAGGGACCGCCAACACTGAAGCTTTCTTT
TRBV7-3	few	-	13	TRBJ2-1	CASSPGAGNEQFF	TGTGCCAGCAGCCCAGGGGCAGGCAATGAGCAGTTCTTC
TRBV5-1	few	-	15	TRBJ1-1	CASSPRQIMNTEAFF	TGCGCCAGCAGCCCACGTCAGATCATGAACACTGAAGCTTTCTTT
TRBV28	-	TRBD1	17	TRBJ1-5	CASSGTVSYGSNQPQHF	TGTGCCAGCAGCGGGACAGTGAGTTACGGTAGCAATCAGCCCCAGCATTTT
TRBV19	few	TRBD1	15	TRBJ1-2	CATSPPGTASYGYTF	TGTGCCACCTCACCCCCCGGGACAGCTAGCTATGGCTACACCTTC
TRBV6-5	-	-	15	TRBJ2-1	CASSFRRGLYNEQFF	TGTGCCAGCAGTTTTCGAAGGGGCCTGTACAATGAGCAGTTCTTC
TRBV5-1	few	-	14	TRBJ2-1	CASSPTGGYNEQFF	TGCGCCAGCAGCCCTACCGGGGGATACAATGAGCAGTTCTTC
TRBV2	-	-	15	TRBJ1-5	CASSEWAGEGQPQHF	TGTGCCAGCAGTGAATGGGCAGGGGAAGGTCAGCCCCAGCATTTT
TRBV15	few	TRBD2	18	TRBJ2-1	CATSRGSGTSGAYNEQFF	TGTGCCACCAGCAGGGGATCGGGTACTAGCGGGGCCTACAATGAGCAGTTCTTC
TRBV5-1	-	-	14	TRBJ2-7	CASSFLPSSYEQYF	TGCGCCAGCAGTTTCCTTCCCTCTAGCTACGAGCAGTACTTC
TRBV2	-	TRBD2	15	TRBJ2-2	CASSRTSGDTGELFF	TGTGCCAGCAGTCGGACTAGCGGAGACACCGGGGAGCTGTTTTTT
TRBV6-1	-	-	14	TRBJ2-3	CASSKARSTDTQYF	TGTGCCAGCAGTAAGGCCAGGTCCACAGATACGCAGTATTTT
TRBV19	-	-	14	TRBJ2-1	CASSMGQSYNEQFF	TGCGCCAGTAGTATGGGCCAGTCCTACAATGAGCAGTTCTTC
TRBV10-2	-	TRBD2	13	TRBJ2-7	CASSGTSGYEQYF	TGCGCCAGCAGCGGGACTAGCGGTTACGAGCAGTACTTC
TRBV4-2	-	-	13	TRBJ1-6	CATRWGRNSPLHF	TGTGCCACCCGGTGGGGGCGTAATTCACCCCTCCACTTT
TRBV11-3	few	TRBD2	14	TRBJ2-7	CASSPQRERDEQYF	TGTGCCAGCAGCCCCCAGCGGGAGCGCGACGAGCAGTACTTC
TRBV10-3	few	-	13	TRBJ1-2	CAISAEGGYGYTF	TGTGCCATCAGTGCGGAAGGGGGCTATGGCTACACCTTC
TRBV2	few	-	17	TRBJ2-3	CASSGNRRDRSTDTQYF	TGTGCCAGCAGTGGTAACAGGAGAGACCGTAGCACAGATACGCAGTATTTT
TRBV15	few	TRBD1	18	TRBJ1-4	CATSRAEGQGAANEKLFF	TGTGCCACCAGCAGAGCTGAGGGACAGGGGGCGGCTAATGAAAAACTGTTTTTT
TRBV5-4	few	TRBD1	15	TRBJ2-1	CASSFFGTGDGEQFF	TGTGCCAGCAGCTTTTTCGGGACAGGCGATGGTGAGCAGTTCTTC
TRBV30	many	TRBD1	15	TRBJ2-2	CAWTRDRGRTGELFF	TGTGCCTGGACCCGGGACAGGGGGCGAACCGGGGAGCTGTTTTTT
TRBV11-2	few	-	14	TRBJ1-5	CASSSLSDSKTQHF	TGTGCCAGCAGCTCCCTCTCCGACAGTAAAACCCAGCATTTT
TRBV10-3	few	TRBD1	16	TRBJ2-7	CAISDIAHRGNYEQYF	TGTGCCATCAGTGACATCGCACACAGGGGGAACTACGAGCAGTACTTC
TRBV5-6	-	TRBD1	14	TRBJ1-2	CASSFGTAKGGYTF	TGTGCCAGCAGCTTCGGGACAGCGAAAGGAGGCTACACCTTC
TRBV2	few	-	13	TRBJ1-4	CASNRDTREKLFF	TGTGCCAGCAACCGGGACACGCGGGAAAAACTGTTTTTT
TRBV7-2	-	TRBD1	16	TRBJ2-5	CASSLGTGVFGETQYF	TGTGCCAGCAGCTTGGGGACAGGGGTTTTTGGAGAGACCCAGTACTTC
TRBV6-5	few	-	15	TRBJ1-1	CASSYSMGGATEAFF	TGTGCCAGCAGTTACTCGATGGGTGGGGCGACTGAAGCTTTCTTT
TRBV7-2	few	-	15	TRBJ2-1	CASSQTRSRGNEQFF	TGTGCCAGCAGCCAGACTCGGTCTAGGGGCAATGAGCAGTTCTTC
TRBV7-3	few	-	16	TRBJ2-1	CASSLNWQGIRNEQFF	TGTGCCAGCAGCTTAAACTGGCAGGGAATCAGAAATGAGCAGTTCTTC
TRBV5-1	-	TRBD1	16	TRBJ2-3	CASSTRTGGGTDTQYF	TGCGCCAGCAGCACCCGGACAGGGGGAGGCACAGATACGCAGTATTTT
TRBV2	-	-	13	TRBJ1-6	CASSLELDSPLHF	TGTGCCAGCAGTTTAGAGTTGGATTCACCCCTCCACTTT